Listed below are T cell receptor beta chains from one sample, sequenced in a study of CD8 T cells in ankylosing spondylitis. Via MiXCR, TCRdb re-called the 5' RACE reads, giving one row per CDR3 protein. The sample includes around 220,000 distinct CDR3 sequences, approximately 10% of them seen just once. The sequenced sample was blood, either unsorted or a sorted T cell fraction (not recorded which). The receptors were gathered from a male donor with ankylosing spondylitis or in good health (not recorded which). Both conserved end residues are part of each CDR3. A D gene is named only where the DNA matches it firmly. Only some rows state a clone size, as once, few, many or a class for expanded clones.

v_gene	d_gene	j_gene	abundance	CDR3nt	CDR3aa
TRBV6-1	NA	TRBJ1-2	many	TGTGCCAGCAGGGAAACCGGGACACTATATGGCTACACCTTC	CASRETGTLYGYTF
TRBV28	TRBD2	TRBJ2-1	NA	TGTGCCAGCAGCATCCCAGCGGGGGGCAAGGATGAGCAGTTCTTC	CASSIPAGGKDEQFF
TRBV3-1	TRBD1	TRBJ2-7	NA	TGTGCCAGCAGCCAAGAGGACAGGTCAGGCTCCTACGAGCAGTACTTC	CASSQEDRSGSYEQYF
TRBV4-1	NA	TRBJ2-2	many	TGCGCCAGCAGCCAAGATCTGGCCGGGGAGCTGTTTTTT	CASSQDLAGELFF
TRBV27	TRBD1	TRBJ2-7	many	TGTGCCAGCAGTTCCATCCTCGACAGGGGGAGACACGAGCAGTACTTC	CASSSILDRGRHEQYF
TRBV5-1	TRBD2	TRBJ2-3	many	TGCGCCAGCAGCTTTACTAGCGGCACAGATACGCAGTATTTT	CASSFTSGTDTQYF
TRBV12-3/TRBV12-4	NA	TRBJ2-5	few	TGTGCCAGCAGTCGTGGGGATGGGGCCGGAGAGACCCAGTACTTC	CASSRGDGAGETQYF
TRBV20-1	TRBD1	TRBJ2-5	few	TGCAGTGCTCGGGACAGGGGGGAAGAGACCCAGTACTTC	CSARDRGEETQYF
TRBV7-2	TRBD1	TRBJ2-7	few	TGTGCCAGCAGGCGAGACAGGGTGTACGAGCAGTACTTC	CASRRDRVYEQYF
TRBV7-2	NA	TRBJ2-5	many	TGTGCCAGCAGCGTTGGCGTGGGGGGTCAAGAGACCCAGTACTTC	CASSVGVGGQETQYF
TRBV5-5	NA	TRBJ2-6	NA	TGTGCCAGCAGCTTGGAATGGGGGCCTGGGGCCAACGTCCTGACTTTC	CASSLEWGPGANVLTF
TRBV3-1	NA	TRBJ1-1	few	TGTGCCAGCAGCCAAGTAAGCGGCCATGAAGCTTTCTTT	CASSQVSGHEAFF
TRBV6-1	TRBD1	TRBJ2-7	few	TGTGCCAGCAGCCGGACAGGAGATTCAACCTACGAGCAGTACTTC	CASSRTGDSTYEQYF
TRBV5-1	TRBD2	TRBJ2-3	many	TGCGCCAGCAGCCCCGGGACTAGCTGGGCAGATACGCAGTATTTT	CASSPGTSWADTQYF
TRBV5-1	NA	TRBJ1-5	many	TGCGCCAGCAGCTTAGTCCCGACGGGTCAGCCCCAGCATTTT	CASSLVPTGQPQHF
TRBV5-1	NA	TRBJ2-5	many	TGCGCCAGCAGCCCTCAACTCACCGGGGGAGAAGAGACCCAGTACTTC	CASSPQLTGGEETQYF
TRBV7-9	TRBD1	TRBJ2-7	few	TGTGCCAGCAGCTCCCTGGGACAGGAAAGCTCCTACGAGCAGTACTTC	CASSSLGQESSYEQYF
TRBV5-1	NA	TRBJ2-7	NA	TGCGCCAGCAGCAAGGCGGGGACCTCCTACGAGCAGTACTTC	CASSKAGTSYEQYF
TRBV12-5	NA	TRBJ2-3	many	TGTGCTAGTGGGCCCGGACAGCTAATCACAGATACGCAGTATTTT	CASGPGQLITDTQYF
TRBV5-4	NA	TRBJ2-2	many	TGTGCCAGCAGCTTGGCTATACGGACAGTTATTGGTTCCGCCGGGGAGCTGTTTTTT	CASSLAIRTVIGSAGELFF
TRBV12-3/TRBV12-4	TRBD1	TRBJ2-3	few	TGTGCCAGCACCAGACAGGGTTTGACAGATACGCAGTATTTT	CASTRQGLTDTQYF
TRBV6-1	NA	TRBJ2-5	NA	TGTGCCAGCACCCGGGGGTCGTACCAAGAGACCCAGTACTTC	CASTRGSYQETQYF
TRBV7-8	NA	TRBJ2-2	few	TGTGCCAGCAGCCACGGCCCCACAGGGATATGGGCCGGGGAGCTGTTTTTT	CASSHGPTGIWAGELFF
TRBV3-1	TRBD1	TRBJ2-7	many	TGTGCCAGCAGCCAAGATAGGACAGGGTTACAGTACTTC	CASSQDRTGLQYF
TRBV5-1	TRBD1	TRBJ2-3	few	TGCGCCAGCAGTTGGGACAGAGATACGCAGTATTTT	CASSWDRDTQYF
TRBV5-6	NA	TRBJ2-7	NA	TGTGCCAGCAGCTTGGGGACAGACAATTACGAGCAGTACTTC	CASSLGTDNYEQYF
TRBV12-3/TRBV12-4	TRBD2	TRBJ2-1	NA	TGTGCCAGCAGTTTAGGCGGGGGGAAGGGAAATGAGCAGTTCTTC	CASSLGGGKGNEQFF
TRBV7-6	NA	TRBJ1-4	few	TGTGCCAGCAGCTCATATACGTCCACTAATGAAAAACTGTTTTTT	CASSSYTSTNEKLFF
TRBV29-1	NA	TRBJ2-1	NA	TGCAGCGTTGACTACGTGGGGGGCTTCTACAATGAGCAGTTCTTC	CSVDYVGGFYNEQFF
TRBV3-1	TRBD2	TRBJ2-1	many	TGTGCCAGCAGCCAAGATCTGGTCCGAGCGGGGGGCGGCAATGAGCAGTTCTTC	CASSQDLVRAGGGNEQFF
TRBV6-1	NA	TRBJ1-2	many	TGTGCCAGCACCAAAAACGGGCCGGCGTATGGCTACACCTTC	CASTKNGPAYGYTF
TRBV3-1	NA	TRBJ2-3	few	TGTGCCAGCAGCCAAGATGTAACGGGAGATACGCAGTATTTT	CASSQDVTGDTQYF
TRBV7-2	NA	TRBJ1-2	many	TGTGCCAGCAGCTTAGAAAAGGGGAATTATGGCTACACCTTC	CASSLEKGNYGYTF
TRBV20-1	NA	TRBJ1-2	many	TGCAGTGCCACCGGGACTTCCTATGGCTACACCTTC	CSATGTSYGYTF
TRBV6-1	NA	TRBJ1-4	many	TGTGCCAGCAGTGAAGCGGGACGGGGAAGTGAAAAACTGTTTTTT	CASSEAGRGSEKLFF
TRBV7-2	NA	TRBJ1-5	NA	TGTGCCAGCAGCCCCCGGGAGGGTTCTCAGCCCCAGCATTTT	CASSPREGSQPQHF
TRBV20-1	NA	TRBJ1-1	many	TGCAGTGCTATGTTGGTCGCTGAAGCTTTCTTT	CSAMLVAEAFF
TRBV6-1	NA	TRBJ1-2	few	TGTGCCAGCAGTGAAAGCCCGGACAGTAACTATGGCTACACCTTC	CASSESPDSNYGYTF
TRBV28	TRBD1	TRBJ2-7	many	TGTGCCAGCAGTGAACCCGGGACAGGGGTCGGTGAGCAGTACTTC	CASSEPGTGVGEQYF
TRBV16	TRBD1	TRBJ1-3	many	TGTGCCAGCAGCCGCGGACAGGGGACCGGAAACACCATATATTTT	CASSRGQGTGNTIYF
TRBV18	NA	TRBJ2-7	few	TGTGCCAGCTCACCACAGGTACAGGGCTACGAGCAGTACTTC	CASSPQVQGYEQYF
TRBV20-1	TRBD2	TRBJ2-2	many	TGCAGTGCAACCCCCCCCAGGCTAGCGGGGGGTTCGGGGGAGCTGTTTTTT	CSATPPRLAGGSGELFF
TRBV5-6	TRBD2	TRBJ2-3	many	TGTGCCAGCAGCTCCTTGGAGCGGGGAGCAGATACGCAGTATTTT	CASSSLERGADTQYF
TRBV5-1	TRBD2	TRBJ2-1	NA	TGCGCCAGCAGCTTTCGTCTAGCGGGGGGGGGTGAGCAGTTCTTC	CASSFRLAGGGEQFF
TRBV5-1	NA	TRBJ2-5	many	TGCGCCAGCAGCTTTGCTGAAGAGACCCAGTACTTC	CASSFAEETQYF
TRBV5-1	NA	TRBJ2-2	NA	TGCGCCAGCAGCGACAGACCGAACACCGGGGAGCTGTTTTTT	CASSDRPNTGELFF
TRBV6-1	TRBD1	TRBJ2-3	few	TGTGCCAGCAAGGGGGCCCCCCCCACAGATACGCAGTATTTT	CASKGAPPTDTQYF
TRBV2	TRBD2	TRBJ2-1	few	TGTGCCAGCAGGGCTAGCGGGGGGGCGGAGCAGTTCTTC	CASRASGGAEQFF
TRBV12-3/TRBV12-4	NA	TRBJ2-3	many	TGTGCCAGCAGCCCGCCGGACAGCACAGATACGCAGTATTTT	CASSPPDSTDTQYF
TRBV20-1	NA	TRBJ2-3	many	TGCAGTGCTGATCCTAGCGAAACAGATACGCAGTATTTT	CSADPSETDTQYF
TRBV5-1	NA	TRBJ1-3	many	TGCGCCAGCAGCTTGGTGTCCGGGGACGGAAACACCATATATTTT	CASSLVSGDGNTIYF
TRBV7-9	NA	TRBJ2-3	few	TGTGCCAGCGGCCAGACTAGTCCAACAGATACGCAGTATTTT	CASGQTSPTDTQYF
TRBV15	NA	TRBJ2-1	many	TGTGCCACCAGCAGAGATAGTGCTAGCAGCTACAATGAGCAGTTCTTC	CATSRDSASSYNEQFF
TRBV28	NA	TRBJ2-6	NA	TGTGCCAGCAGTTTAAGCGGCAGGGGCCACTCTGGGGCCAACGTCCTGACTTTC	CASSLSGRGHSGANVLTF